This is a list of T cell receptor beta chains from one sample in a study of neurological immune-mediated disorders. Each CDR3 protein gets one entry after TCRdb re-called the 5' RACE reads with MiXCR. The sample carries about 10,000 distinct CDR3 sequences, 20% to 25% recorded once. The sample comprised CD8+ T cells from blood. All receptors derive from a woman in her forties with multiple sclerosis. The CDR3 runs from the conserved cysteine through the conserved F or W. Each record gives: D gene, J gene, clone size, V gene, CDR3 protein, CDR3 DNA. A D gene is named only where the DNA matches it firmly. Expanded clones are given a class, and other clones once, few, many or no size at all.

D: -; J: TRBJ2-3; size: few; V: TRBV21-1; CDR3: CASSKVEGTDTQYF; DNA: TGTGCCAGCAGCAAAGTCGAAGGGACAGATACGCAGTATTTT
D: TRBD2; J: TRBJ2-1; size: many; V: TRBV9; CDR3: CASSPLVGLAGGPYEQFF; DNA: TGTGCCAGCAGCCCTCTAGTAGGACTAGCGGGGGGGCCGTATGAGCAGTTCTTC
D: -; J: TRBJ1-2; size: few; V: TRBV10-3; CDR3: CAIRGPRGGYTF; DNA: TGTGCCATCAGAGGGCCCAGGGGTGGCTACACCTTC
D: -; J: TRBJ2-2; size: medium-sized; V: TRBV5-1; CDR3: CASSLRVGRRELFF; DNA: TGCGCCAGCAGCTTGAGAGTAGGAAGACGGGAGCTGTTTTTT
D: -; J: TRBJ2-1; size: medium-sized; V: TRBV29-1; CDR3: CSGDRDLNNEQFF; DNA: TGCAGCGGGGACCGGGACTTGAACAATGAGCAGTTCTTC
D: TRBD2; J: TRBJ2-1; size: many; V: TRBV6-5; CDR3: CASSYPRSGGRFEQFF; DNA: TGTGCCAGCAGTTATCCCAGGAGCGGGGGGAGGTTTGAGCAGTTCTTC
D: -; J: TRBJ1-2; size: many; V: TRBV6-1; CDR3: CASSPSSYGYTF; DNA: TGTGCCAGCAGCCCCAGCTCCTATGGCTACACCTTC
D: -; J: TRBJ1-2; size: -; V: TRBV15; CDR3: CATSRTSLSWSSNYGYTF; DNA: TGTGCCACCAGCAGAACCTCCCTCTCTTGGAGCTCTAACTATGGCTACACCTTC
D: TRBD2; J: TRBJ2-3; size: many; V: TRBV5-6; CDR3: CASSSVQGLAINPDTQYF; DNA: TGTGCCAGCAGTTCCGTCCAAGGACTAGCTATTAACCCAGATACGCAGTATTTT
D: -; J: TRBJ2-2; size: medium-sized; V: TRBV20-1; CDR3: CSARDEVTGELFF; DNA: TGCAGTGCTAGAGATGAGGTCACCGGGGAGCTGTTTTTT
D: -; J: TRBJ2-3; size: many; V: TRBV20-1; CDR3: CSARAPVALRLTPPDTQYF; DNA: TGCAGTGCTAGAGCTCCAGTGGCATTACGGCTCACCCCGCCGGATACGCAGTATTTT
D: TRBD1; J: TRBJ1-2; size: once; V: TRBV20-1; CDR3: CSARQGDYGYTF; DNA: TGCAGTGCTAGACAGGGGGACTATGGCTACACCTTC
D: TRBD1; J: TRBJ2-7; size: -; V: TRBV27; CDR3: CASSSGGPDEQYF; DNA: TGTGCCAGTTCCTCAGGGGGACCAGACGAGCAGTACTTC
D: TRBD2; J: TRBJ2-1; size: many; V: TRBV20-1; CDR3: CSAQVIGRGRDEQFF; DNA: TGCAGTGCCCAAGTAATCGGGCGGGGGAGGGATGAGCAGTTCTTC
D: TRBD2; J: TRBJ2-7; size: -; V: TRBV4-1; CDR3: CASSPGQRGYEQYF; DNA: TGCGCCAGCAGCCCGGGCCAGCGGGGTTACGAGCAGTACTTC
D: -; J: TRBJ2-7; size: many; V: TRBV5-6; CDR3: CASSTPYEQYF; DNA: TGTGCCAGCAGCACCCCCTACGAGCAGTACTTC
D: -; J: TRBJ2-7; size: many; V: TRBV7-9; CDR3: CASSLVEYEQYF; DNA: TGTGCCAGCAGCTTAGTCGAGTACGAGCAGTACTTC